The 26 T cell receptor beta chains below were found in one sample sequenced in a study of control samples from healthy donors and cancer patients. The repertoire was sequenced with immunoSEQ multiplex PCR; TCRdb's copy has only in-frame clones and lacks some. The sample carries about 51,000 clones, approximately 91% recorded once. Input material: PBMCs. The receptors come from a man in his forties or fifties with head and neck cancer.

The chain's CDR3 is CASSTGTPSYEQYF. The CDR3 DNA reads as TGCGCCAGCTCTACCGGGACACCCTCCTACGAGCAGTACTTC. This chain uses TRBV5-1 with TRBJ2-7, with D possibly being TRBD1 (6 bases). In germline, CDR1 is SGHRS, CDR2 YFSETQ. The CDR3 extends over 14 amino acids. V lost 7 bases, J lost 0 bases, and 14 bases lay in between.

The CDR3 DNA reads as TGTGCCAGCAGTTTATCTGGCGGTTATGGCTACACCTTC. It encodes CASSLSGGYGYTF. The chain employs TRBV12-3 or TRBV12-4 and TRBJ1-2; D is undetermined. V lost 2 bases and J 5 bases, leaving 9 bases between the germline ends. The CDR3 extends over 13 amino acids.

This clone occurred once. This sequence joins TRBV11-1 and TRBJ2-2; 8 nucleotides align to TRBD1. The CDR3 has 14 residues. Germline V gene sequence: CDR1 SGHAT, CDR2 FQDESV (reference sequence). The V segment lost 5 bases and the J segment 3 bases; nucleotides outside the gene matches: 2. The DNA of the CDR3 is TGTGCCAGCAGCGTACAGGGGGACACCGGGGAGCTGTTTTTT. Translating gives CASSVQGDTGELFF.

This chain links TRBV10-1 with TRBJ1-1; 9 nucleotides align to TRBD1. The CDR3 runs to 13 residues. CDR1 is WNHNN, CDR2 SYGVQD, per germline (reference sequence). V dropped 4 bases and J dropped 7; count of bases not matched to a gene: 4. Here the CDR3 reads CASSVGTGSEAFF. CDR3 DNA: TGCGCCAGCAGTGTCGGGACAGGGAGTGAAGCTTTCTTT.

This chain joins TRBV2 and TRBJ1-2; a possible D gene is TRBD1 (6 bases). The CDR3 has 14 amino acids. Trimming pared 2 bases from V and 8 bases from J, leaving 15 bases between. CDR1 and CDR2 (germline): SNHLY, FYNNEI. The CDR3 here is CASSELGGDEGYTF. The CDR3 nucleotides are TGTGCCAGCAGTGAATTGGGGGGCGATGAGGGCTACACCTTC.

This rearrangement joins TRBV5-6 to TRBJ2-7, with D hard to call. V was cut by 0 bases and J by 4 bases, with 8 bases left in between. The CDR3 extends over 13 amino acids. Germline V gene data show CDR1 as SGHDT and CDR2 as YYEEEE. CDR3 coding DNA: TGTGCCAGCAGCTTGGTCGGTGATTACGAGCAGTACTTC. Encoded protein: CASSLVGDYEQYF.

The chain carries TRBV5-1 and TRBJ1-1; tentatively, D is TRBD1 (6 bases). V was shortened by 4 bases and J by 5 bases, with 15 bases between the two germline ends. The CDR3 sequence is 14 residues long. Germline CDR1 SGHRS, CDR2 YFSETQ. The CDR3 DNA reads TGCGCCAGCAGCGTACTAGGGGGAGGTACTGAAGCTTTCTTT. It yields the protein CASSVLGGGTEAFF. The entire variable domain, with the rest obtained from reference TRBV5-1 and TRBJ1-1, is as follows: KAGVTQTPRYLIKTRGQQVTLSCSPISGHRSVSWYQQTPGQGLQFLFEYFSETQRNKGNFPGRFSGRQFSNSRSEMNVSTLELGDSALYLCASSVLGGGTEAFFGQGTRLTVV.

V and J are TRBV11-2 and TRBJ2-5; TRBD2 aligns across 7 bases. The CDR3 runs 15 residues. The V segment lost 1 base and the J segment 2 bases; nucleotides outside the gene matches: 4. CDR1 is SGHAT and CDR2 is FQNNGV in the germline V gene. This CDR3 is CASSLAASGQETQYF. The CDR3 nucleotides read TGTGCCAGCAGCTTAGCGGCTAGCGGACAAGAGACCCAGTACTTC.

For the CDR3, the DNA is TGCGCCAGCAGTGAGTCCTGGGACTACTTCTACGAGCAGTACTTC. Protein: CASSESWDYFYEQYF. The chain combines TRBV10-2 with TRBJ2-7, with 7 bases that match TRBD2. Germline assignment: CDR1 WSHSY and CDR2 SAAADI. The CDR3 contains 15 residues. The J segment lost 3 bases and the V segment lost 0 bases, leaving 5 bases of the junction unmatched.

This CDR3 reads CASYTELNTEAFF. The CDR3 bases are TGTGCCAGCTATACGGAGTTGAACACTGAAGCTTTCTTT. The V call is TRBV6-5, the J call TRBJ1-1; no firm D call. The CDR3 has 13 residues. V lost 8 bases and J lost 0, with 10 bases in between. In germline, CDR1 is MNHEY, CDR2 SVGAGI.

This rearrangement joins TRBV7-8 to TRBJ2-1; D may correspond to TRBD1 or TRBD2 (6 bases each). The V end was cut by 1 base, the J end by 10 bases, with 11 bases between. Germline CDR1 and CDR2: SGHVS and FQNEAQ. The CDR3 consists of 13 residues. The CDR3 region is CASSLVGAGEQFF. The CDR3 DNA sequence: TGTGCCAGCAGCTTAGTGGGGGCGGGGGAGCAGTTCTTC.

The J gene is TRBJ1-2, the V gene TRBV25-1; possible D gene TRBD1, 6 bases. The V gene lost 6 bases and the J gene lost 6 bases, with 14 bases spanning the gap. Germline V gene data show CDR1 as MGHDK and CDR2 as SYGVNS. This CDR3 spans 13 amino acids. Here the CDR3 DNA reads TGTGCCAGCAGACAGGGATATCACAATGGCTACACCTTC. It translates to CASRQGYHNGYTF.

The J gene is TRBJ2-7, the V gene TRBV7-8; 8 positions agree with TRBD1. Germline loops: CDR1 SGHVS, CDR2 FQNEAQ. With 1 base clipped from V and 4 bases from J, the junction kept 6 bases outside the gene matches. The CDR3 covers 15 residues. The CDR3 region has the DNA TGTGCCAGCAGCTTAGGACAGGGGATTTGGTACGAGCAGTACTTC. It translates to CASSLGQGIWYEQYF.

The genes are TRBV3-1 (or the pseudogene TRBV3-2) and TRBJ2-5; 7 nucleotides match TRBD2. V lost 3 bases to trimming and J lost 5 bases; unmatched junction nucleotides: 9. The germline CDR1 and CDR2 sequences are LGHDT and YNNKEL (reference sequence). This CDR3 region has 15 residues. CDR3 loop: CASSQDQGGVETQYF. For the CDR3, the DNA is TGTGCCAGCAGCCAGGACCAGGGAGGGGTGGAGACCCAGTACTTC.

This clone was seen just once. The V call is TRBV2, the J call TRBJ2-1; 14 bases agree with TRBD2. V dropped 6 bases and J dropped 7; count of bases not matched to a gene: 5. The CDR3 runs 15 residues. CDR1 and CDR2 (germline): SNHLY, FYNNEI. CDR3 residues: CASRGTSGSGNEQFF. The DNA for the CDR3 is TGTGCCAGCAGGGGGACTAGCGGGAGTGGTAATGAGCAGTTCTTC.

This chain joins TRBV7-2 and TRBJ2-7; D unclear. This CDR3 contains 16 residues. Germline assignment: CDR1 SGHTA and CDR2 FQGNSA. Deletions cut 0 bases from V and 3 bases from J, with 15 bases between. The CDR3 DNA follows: TGTGCCAGCAGCTTAGCGCTCCTATTGAACGGCTACGAGCAGTACTTC. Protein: CASSLALLLNGYEQYF.

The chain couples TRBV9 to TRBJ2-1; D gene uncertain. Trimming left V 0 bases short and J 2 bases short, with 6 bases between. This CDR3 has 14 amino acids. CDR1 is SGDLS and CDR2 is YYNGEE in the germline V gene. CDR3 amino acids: CASSVGNPYNEQFF. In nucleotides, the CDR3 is TGTGCCAGCAGCGTAGGAAACCCCTACAATGAGCAGTTCTTC.

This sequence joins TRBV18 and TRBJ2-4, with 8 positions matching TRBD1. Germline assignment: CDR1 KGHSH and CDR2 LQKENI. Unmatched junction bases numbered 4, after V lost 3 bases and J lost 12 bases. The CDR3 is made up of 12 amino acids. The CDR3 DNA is TGTGCCAGCTCACCGGACAGGGAGGCTCAGTACTTC. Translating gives CASSPDREAQYF. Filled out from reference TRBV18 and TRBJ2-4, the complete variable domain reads NAGVMQNPRHLVRRRGQEARLRCSPMKGHSHVYWYRQLPEEGLKFMVYLQKENIIDESGMPKERFSAEFPKEGPSILRIQQVVRGDSAAYFCASSPDREAQYFGAGTRLSVL.

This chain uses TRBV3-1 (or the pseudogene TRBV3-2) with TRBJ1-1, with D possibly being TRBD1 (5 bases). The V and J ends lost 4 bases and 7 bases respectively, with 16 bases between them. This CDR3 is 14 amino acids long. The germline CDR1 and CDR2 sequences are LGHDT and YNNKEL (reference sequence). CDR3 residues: CASSPYGGSNEAFF. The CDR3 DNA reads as TGTGCCAGCAGCCCCTACGGGGGAAGTAATGAAGCTTTCTTT.

The CDR3 sequence is CASSQGEGLGSNQPQHF. CDR3 bases: TGTGCCAGCAGCCAAGGCGAAGGATTGGGCAGCAATCAGCCCCAGCATTTT. V is TRBV3-1 (or the pseudogene TRBV3-2) and J is TRBJ1-5; D is unclear. V lost 1 base, J lost 1 base, and 14 bases lay in between. CDR1 is LGHDT, CDR2 YNNKEL, per germline (reference sequence). The CDR3 contains 17 residues.

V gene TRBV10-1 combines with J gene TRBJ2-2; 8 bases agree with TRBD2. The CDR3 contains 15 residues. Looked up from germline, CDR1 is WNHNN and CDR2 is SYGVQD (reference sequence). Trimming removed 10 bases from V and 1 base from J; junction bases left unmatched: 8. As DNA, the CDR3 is TGCGCCACCCCGGGCCTAGCGGGGAACACCGGGGAGCTGTTTTTT. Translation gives CATPGLAGNTGELFF.

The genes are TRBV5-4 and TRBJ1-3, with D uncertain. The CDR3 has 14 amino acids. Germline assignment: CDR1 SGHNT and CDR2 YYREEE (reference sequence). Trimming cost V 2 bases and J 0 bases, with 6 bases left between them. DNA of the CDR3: TGTGCCAGCAGCTTCGGCATCTCTGGAAACACCATATATTTT. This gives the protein CASSFGISGNTIYF.

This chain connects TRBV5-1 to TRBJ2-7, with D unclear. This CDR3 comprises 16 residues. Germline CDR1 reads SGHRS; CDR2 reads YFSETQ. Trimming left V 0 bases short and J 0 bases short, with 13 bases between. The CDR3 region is CASSLGGLRSSYEQYF. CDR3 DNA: TGCGCCAGCAGCTTGGGAGGCCTTCGGAGCTCCTACGAGCAGTACTTC.

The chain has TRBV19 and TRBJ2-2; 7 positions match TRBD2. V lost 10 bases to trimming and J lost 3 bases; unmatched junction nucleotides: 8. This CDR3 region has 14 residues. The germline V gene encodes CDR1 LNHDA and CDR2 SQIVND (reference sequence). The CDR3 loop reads CATTGDYYTGELFF. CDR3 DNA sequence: TGTGCCACCACGGGGGACTACTACACCGGGGAGCTGTTTTTT. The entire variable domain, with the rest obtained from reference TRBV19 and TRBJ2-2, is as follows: DGGITQSPKYLFRKEGQNVTLSCEQNLNHDAMYWYRQDPGQGLRLIYYSQIVNDFQKGDIAEGYSVSREKKESFPLTVTSAQKNPTAFYLCATTGDYYTGELFFGEGSRLTVL.

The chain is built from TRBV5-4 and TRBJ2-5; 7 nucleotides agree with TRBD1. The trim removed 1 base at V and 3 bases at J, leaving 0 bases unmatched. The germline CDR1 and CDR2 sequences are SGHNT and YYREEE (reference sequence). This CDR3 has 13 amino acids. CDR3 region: CASSLTGEETQYF. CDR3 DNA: TGTGCCAGCAGCTTGACAGGGGAAGAGACCCAGTACTTC.

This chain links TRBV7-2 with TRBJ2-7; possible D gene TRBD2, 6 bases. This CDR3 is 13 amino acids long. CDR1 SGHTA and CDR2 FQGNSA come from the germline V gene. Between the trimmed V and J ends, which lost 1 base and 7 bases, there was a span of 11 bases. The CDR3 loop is CASSLELAQEQYF. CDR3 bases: TGTGCCAGCAGCTTAGAGCTAGCGCAAGAGCAGTACTTC. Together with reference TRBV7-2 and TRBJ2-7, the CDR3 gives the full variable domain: GAGVSQSPSNKVTEKGKDVELRCDPISGHTALYWYRQSLGQGLEFLIYFQGNSAPDKSGLPSDRFSAERTGGSVSTLTIQRTQQEDSAVYLCASSLELAQEQYFGPGTRLTVT.